The entry below describes one T cell receptor beta chain. The data stem from a study of blood T cell repertoires in COVID-19. No more than 2 weeks before study entry, exposed participants had met a case of COVID-19. Germline V lookup: CDR1 GTSNPN, CDR2 SVGIG (reference sequence). Trimming took off 7 bases at V and 6 bases at J, with 22 bases between the two ends. The CDR3 has 16 amino acids. Generated by immunoSEQ multiplex PCR, the TCRdb table keeps only in-frame clones and is missing some. The repertoire includes roughly 250,000 clones, approximately 88% of them detected once, and 3.1% sits in the top ten.

This TCR was sampled from a middle-aged woman who had been exposed to COVID-19. The material sequenced was PBMCs or T cells enriched from blood (not recorded which). V is TRBV30 and J is TRBJ1-6, with TRBD1 as a possible D gene (6 bases). CDR3 in amino acids: CASQGQTYPANSPLHF. CDR3 nucleotides: TGTGCCTCCCAAGGACAGACCTACCCGGCTAATTCACCCCTCCACTTT.